Each of the 5 T cell receptor beta chains below was sequenced from the same sample in a study of regulatory T cells in long-lasting Graves disease. Noted time point: newly diagnosed GD, antithyroid drugs for less than 3 months. There was RNA extracted from PBMCs, and the TCR library was made from it. HTBI primers from iRepertoire and Arm-PCR of CDR3 regions yielded the TCR beta libraries. Each CDR3 protein is one row after TCRdb ran MiXCR on the multiplex PCR reads. The table records some 250,000 distinct CDR3 sequences, 18% of them present only once. This sample also appeared in a second study, on T cells in Graves' hyperthyroidism and ophthalmopathy.

Specimen: peripheral blood mononuclear cells (PBMCs), collected at new diagnosis, from a patient treated with antithyroid drugs. These receptors all stem from a woman aged 25 to 39 with Graves disease.

This clonotype was observed at least ten times. V gene TRBV20-1 combines with J gene TRBJ1-2, with D unclear. Germline loops: CDR1 DFQATT, CDR2 SNEGSKA (reference sequence). V dropped 3 bases and J dropped 6 bases, with 14 bases sitting between them. This CDR3 has 13 amino acids. The CDR3 DNA is TGCAGTGCTAGTATCGGGCAGAGGGATGGCTACACCTTC. Its protein is CSASIGQRDGYTF.

This clonotype has a count of ten or more. The V call is TRBV6-1, the J call TRBJ2-5; a possible D gene is TRBD2 (6 bases). CDR1 and CDR2 from the germline V gene are MNHNS and SASEGT. There are 18 residues in the CDR3. V was shortened by 1 base and J by 6 bases, with 24 bases between the two germline ends. CDR3 sequence: CASSEGRVGGYRRKTQYF. CDR3 nucleotide sequence: TGTGCCAGCAGTGAAGGAAGGGTCGGGGGATATAGGAGAAAGACCCAGTACTTC.

In its sample, this clonotype was seen many times. V and J are TRBV20-1 and TRBJ2-1; 9 bases line up with TRBD2. The CDR3 loop spans 15 amino acids. Losses at the gene ends were 4 bases for V and 2 bases for J; bases not matched to a gene: 6. In germline, CDR1 is DFQATT, CDR2 SNEGSKA (reference sequence). This chain's CDR3 is CSATGTSRAYNEQFF. CDR3 DNA: TGCAGTGCTACTGGGACTAGCAGAGCCTACAATGAGCAGTTCTTC.

The V call is TRBV20-1, the J call TRBJ2-3, with D perhaps TRBD1 (6 bases). Germline assignment: CDR1 DFQATT and CDR2 SNEGSKA (reference sequence). This CDR3 comprises 17 residues. Trimming removed 0 bases from V and 2 bases from J, with 18 bases in between. The CDR3 DNA reads TGCAGTGCTAGAGATGTTACTAGGGGGACACACACAGATACGCAGTATTTT. Protein: CSARDVTRGTHTDTQYF.

This clonotype was found many times. The chain recombines TRBV10-3 with TRBJ2-5, with TRBD1 matching over 9 bases. The V gene end was trimmed by 7 bases and the J gene end by 6 bases; junction bases not matched to a gene: 6. The CDR3 is made up of 13 amino acids. From germline, CDR1 is ENHRY and CDR2 SYGVKD. The CDR3 sequence is CAITPGQGQTQYF. The CDR3 DNA reads as TGTGCCATCACCCCGGGACAGGGTCAGACCCAGTACTTC.